This TCR beta chain was identified in a study of shared clonotypes between healthy human individuals. Using immunoSEQ multiplex PCR, the repertoire was profiled, and TCRdb retains in-frame clones only, with some absent. This repertoire shows 1,400,000 or so clones, around 98.5% found once; its top ten account for 0.36%. The CDR3 runs 18 residues. The germline gives CDR1 SGHRS, CDR2 YFSETQ. Trimming at V came to 1 base and at J to 0 bases, leaving 9 bases not matched to a gene. The specimen was naive CD4+ T cells sorted from blood. Stated subset: CD45RA+ positively selected. The sequence was obtained from a man aged 25 to 40 in good health. The rearrangement uses TRBV5-1 and TRBJ2-1, with 8 bases fitting TRBD2. CDR3 sequence reads: CASSLSTSGLLSYNEQFF. In DNA, the CDR3 is TGCGCCAGCAGCTTGTCTACTAGCGGCCTCCTCTCCTACAATGAGCAGTTCTTC.